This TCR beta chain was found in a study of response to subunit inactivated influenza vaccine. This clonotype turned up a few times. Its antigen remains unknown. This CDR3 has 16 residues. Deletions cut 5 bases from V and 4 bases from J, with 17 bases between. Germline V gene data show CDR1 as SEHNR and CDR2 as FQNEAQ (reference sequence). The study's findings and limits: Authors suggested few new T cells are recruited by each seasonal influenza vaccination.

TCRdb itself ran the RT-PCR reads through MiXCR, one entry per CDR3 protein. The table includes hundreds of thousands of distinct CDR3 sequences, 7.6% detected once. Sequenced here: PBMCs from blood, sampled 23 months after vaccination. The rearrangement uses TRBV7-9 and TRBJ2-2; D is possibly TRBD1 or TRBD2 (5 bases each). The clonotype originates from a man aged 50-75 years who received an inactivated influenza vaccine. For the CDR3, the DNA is TGTGCCAGCAGCCCCCGGGGTAACAGGCTCACCGGGGAGCTGTTTTTT. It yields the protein CASSPRGNRLTGELFF.